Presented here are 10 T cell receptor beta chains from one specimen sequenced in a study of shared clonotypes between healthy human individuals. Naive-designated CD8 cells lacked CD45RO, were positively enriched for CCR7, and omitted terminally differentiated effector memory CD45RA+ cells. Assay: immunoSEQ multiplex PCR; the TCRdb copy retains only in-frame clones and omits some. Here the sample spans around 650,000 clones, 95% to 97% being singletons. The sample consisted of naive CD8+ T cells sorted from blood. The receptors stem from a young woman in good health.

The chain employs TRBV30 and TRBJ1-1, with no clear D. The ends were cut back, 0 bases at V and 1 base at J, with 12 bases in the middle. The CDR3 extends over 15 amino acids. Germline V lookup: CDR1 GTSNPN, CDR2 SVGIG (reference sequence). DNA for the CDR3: TGTGCCTGGAGTGTACTCGGCCCACCGAACACTGAAGCTTTCTTT. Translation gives CAWSVLGPPNTEAFF.

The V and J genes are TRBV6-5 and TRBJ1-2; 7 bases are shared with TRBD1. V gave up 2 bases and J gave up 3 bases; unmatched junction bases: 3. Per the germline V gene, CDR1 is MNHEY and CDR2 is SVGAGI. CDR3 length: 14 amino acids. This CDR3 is CASSYGDSHYGYTF. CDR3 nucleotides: TGTGCCAGCAGTTACGGGGACAGTCACTATGGCTACACCTTC.

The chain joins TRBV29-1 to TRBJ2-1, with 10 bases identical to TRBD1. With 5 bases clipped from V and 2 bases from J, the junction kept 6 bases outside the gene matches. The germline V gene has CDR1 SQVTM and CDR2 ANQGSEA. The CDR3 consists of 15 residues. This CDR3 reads CSVLGQGRTYNEQFF. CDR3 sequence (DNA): TGCAGCGTTCTGGGACAGGGGAGGACCTACAATGAGCAGTTCTTC.

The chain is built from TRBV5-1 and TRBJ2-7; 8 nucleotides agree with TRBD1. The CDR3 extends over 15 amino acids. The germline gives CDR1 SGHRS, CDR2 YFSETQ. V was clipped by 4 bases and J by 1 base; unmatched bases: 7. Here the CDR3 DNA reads TGCGCCAGCAGCCTCGTTCAGGGGGCATCCTACGAGCAGTACTTC. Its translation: CASSLVQGASYEQYF.

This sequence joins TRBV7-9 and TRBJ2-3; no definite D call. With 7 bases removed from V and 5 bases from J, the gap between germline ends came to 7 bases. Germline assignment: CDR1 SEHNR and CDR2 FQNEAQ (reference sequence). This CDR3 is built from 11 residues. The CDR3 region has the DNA TGTGCCAGCAACCCGGGAGATACGCAGTATTTT. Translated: CASNPGDTQYF.

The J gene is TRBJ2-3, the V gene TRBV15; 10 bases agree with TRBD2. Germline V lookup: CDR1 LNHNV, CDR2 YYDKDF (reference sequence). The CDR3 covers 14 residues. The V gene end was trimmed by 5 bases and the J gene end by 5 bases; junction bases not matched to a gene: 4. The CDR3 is CATSGRTSGDTQYF. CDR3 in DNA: TGTGCCACCAGCGGAAGGACTAGCGGAGATACGCAGTATTTT.

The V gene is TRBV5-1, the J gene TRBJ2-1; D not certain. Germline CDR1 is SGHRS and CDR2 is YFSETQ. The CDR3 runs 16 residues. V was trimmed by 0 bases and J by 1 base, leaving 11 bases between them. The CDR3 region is CASSLVTGASYNEQFF. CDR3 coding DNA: TGCGCCAGCAGCTTGGTGACGGGTGCATCCTACAATGAGCAGTTCTTC. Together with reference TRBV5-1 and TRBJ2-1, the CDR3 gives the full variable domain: KAGVTQTPRYLIKTRGQQVTLSCSPISGHRSVSWYQQTPGQGLQFLFEYFSETQRNKGNFPGRFSGRQFSNSRSEMNVSTLELGDSALYLCASSLVTGASYNEQFFGPGTRLTVL.

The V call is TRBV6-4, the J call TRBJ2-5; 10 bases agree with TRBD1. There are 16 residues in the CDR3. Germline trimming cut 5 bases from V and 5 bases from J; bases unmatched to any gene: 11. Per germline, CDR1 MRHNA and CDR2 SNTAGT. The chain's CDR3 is CASSRRQGASVETQYF. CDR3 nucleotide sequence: TGTGCCAGCAGTAGGCGACAGGGGGCGTCTGTGGAGACCCAGTACTTC.

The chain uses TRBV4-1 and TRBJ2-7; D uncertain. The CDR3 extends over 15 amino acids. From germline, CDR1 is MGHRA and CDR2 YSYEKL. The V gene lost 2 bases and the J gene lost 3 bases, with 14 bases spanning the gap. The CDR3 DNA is TGCGCCAGCAGCCAACTACTCTCTAAGGGCTACGAGCAGTACTTC. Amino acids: CASSQLLSKGYEQYF.

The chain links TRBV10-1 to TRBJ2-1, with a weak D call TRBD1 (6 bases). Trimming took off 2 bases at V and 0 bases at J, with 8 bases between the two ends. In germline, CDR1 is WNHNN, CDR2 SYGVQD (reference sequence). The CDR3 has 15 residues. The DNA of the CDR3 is TGCGCCAGCAGTGAGGACAGGAGCTCCTACAATGAGCAGTTCTTC. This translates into CASSEDRSSYNEQFF.